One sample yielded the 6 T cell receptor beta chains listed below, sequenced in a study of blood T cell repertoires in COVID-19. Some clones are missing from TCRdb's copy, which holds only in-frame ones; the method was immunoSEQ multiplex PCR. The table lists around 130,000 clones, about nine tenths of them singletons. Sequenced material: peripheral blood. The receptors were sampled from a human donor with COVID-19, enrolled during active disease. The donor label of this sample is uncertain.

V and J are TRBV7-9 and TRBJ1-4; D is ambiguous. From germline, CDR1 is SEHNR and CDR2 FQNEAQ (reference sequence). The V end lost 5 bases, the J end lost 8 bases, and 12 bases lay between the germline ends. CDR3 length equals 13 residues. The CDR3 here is CASSLPGEEKLFF. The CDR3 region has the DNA TGTGCCAGCAGCCTCCCCGGAGAAGAAAAACTGTTTTTT.

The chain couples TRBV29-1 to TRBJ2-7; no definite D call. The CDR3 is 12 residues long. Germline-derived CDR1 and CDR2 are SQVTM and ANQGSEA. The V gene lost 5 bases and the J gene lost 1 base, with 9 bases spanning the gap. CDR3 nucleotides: TGCAGCGTTCTTTTCAGTTCCTACGAGCAGTACTTC. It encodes CSVLFSSYEQYF.

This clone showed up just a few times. The CDR3 DNA is TGTGCCAGCAGCTCCCAGCCTGGAGGCAATCAGCCCCAGCATTTT. Its protein product is CASSSQPGGNQPQHF. The chain couples TRBV27 to TRBJ1-5; the D is unclear. CDR1 is MNHEY, CDR2 SMNVEV, per germline (reference sequence). V was trimmed by 6 bases and J by 2 bases, leaving 14 bases between them. The CDR3 runs 15 residues.

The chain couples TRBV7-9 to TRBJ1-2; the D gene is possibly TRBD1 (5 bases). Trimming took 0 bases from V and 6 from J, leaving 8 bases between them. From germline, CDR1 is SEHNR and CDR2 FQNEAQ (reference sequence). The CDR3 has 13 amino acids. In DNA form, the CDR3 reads TGTGCCAGCAGCTTAGCGCAAGGGGATGGCTACACCTTC. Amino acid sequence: CASSLAQGDGYTF.

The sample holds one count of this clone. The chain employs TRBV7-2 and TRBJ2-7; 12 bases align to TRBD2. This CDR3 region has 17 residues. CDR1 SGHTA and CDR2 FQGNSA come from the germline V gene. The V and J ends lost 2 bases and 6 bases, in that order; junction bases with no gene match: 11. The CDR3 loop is CASSLSVASGGAGEQYF. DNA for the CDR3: TGTGCCAGCAGCTTATCCGTGGCTAGCGGGGGGGCAGGCGAGCAGTACTTC.

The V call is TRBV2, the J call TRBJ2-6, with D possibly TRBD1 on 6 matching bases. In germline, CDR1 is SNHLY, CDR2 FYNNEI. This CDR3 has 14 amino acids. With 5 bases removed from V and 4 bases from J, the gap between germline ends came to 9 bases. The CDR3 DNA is TGTGCCAGCAGTAACAGGGCCGGGGCCAACGTCCTGACTTTC. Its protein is CASSNRAGANVLTF.